The 11 T cell receptor beta chains given below trace back to one sample, sequenced in a study of T cells expressing NK-cell markers (TCRdb year 2020). Libraries came from 5' RACE. TCRdb shows the sequencer as Illumina HiSeq 2000. Following TCRdb reprocessing, every CDR3 protein sequence forms one entry, and DNA is not provided. The sample's own table lists around 550,000 distinct CDR3 sequences. 3% to 4.5% of the sample is taken by the ten largest. The specimen sequenced was blood T cells: a sorted CD56 or NKG2C T cell subset, CD4+ or CD8+ T cells, or bulk PBMC T cells (not recorded which). The source is a man aged 18 to 29 in good health. Donor details come from another sample of the same person, matched by shared clones.

This chain connects TRBV20-1 to TRBJ2-5; TCRdb's D gene call, TRBD1, goes unchecked for lack of DNA. The germline CDR1 and CDR2 sequences are DFQATT and SNEGSKA (reference sequence). The CDR3 is 15 residues long. The CDR3 spells CSAVLDRGYQETQYF.

This chain links TRBV5-1 with TRBJ2-1; TCRdb's assignment of TRBD2 cannot be checked, as there is no DNA. This CDR3 contains 20 residues. CDR1 is SGHRS, CDR2 YFSETQ, per germline. The CDR3 sequence is CASSPLRGSGRPTTTYEQFF.

The chain employs TRBV4-2 and TRBJ2-1; without DNA, the TCRdb call of TRBD2 cannot be checked. This CDR3 spans 17 amino acids. Germline V lookup: CDR1 LGHNA, CDR2 YNFKEQ. CDR3 sequence reads: CASSQDGTSGSLNEQFF.

V usage is TRBV12-3 or TRBV12-4 and J usage is TRBJ2-1; checking the TCRdb D call of TRBD2 is not possible without DNA. The CDR3 is made up of 17 amino acids. The CDR3 region is CASILKTSGPFGNEQFF.

The V gene is TRBV6-4, the J gene TRBJ2-1; as DNA is missing, the TRBD2 call by TCRdb cannot be tested. This CDR3 spans 14 amino acids. CDR1 MRHNA and CDR2 SNTAGT come from the germline V gene. The CDR3 is CASSENSGRNEQFF.

This chain's CDR3 is CASRPRTSGPGYNEQFF. The J gene is TRBJ2-1, the V gene TRBV6-2 or TRBV6-3; the TRBD2 assignment by TCRdb is unverifiable without DNA. There are 17 residues in the CDR3. CDR1 and CDR2 from the germline V gene are MNHEY and SVGEGT.

The chain has TRBV20-1 and TRBJ2-5; the D call of TRBD1 rests on TCRdb alone, since no DNA is present to check it. Looked up from germline, CDR1 is DFQATT and CDR2 is SNEGSKA (reference sequence). The CDR3 loop spans 14 amino acids. The CDR3 sequence is CSATDRIVGETQYF.

V is TRBV15 and J is TRBJ1-1; TCRdb lists TRBD1, though no DNA is available to test this call. The CDR3 is made up of 12 amino acids. The V gene's germline CDR1 is LNHNV and CDR2 YYDKDF (reference sequence). The CDR3 loop is CATSTGFTEAFF. The full variable domain, its missing parts supplied by reference TRBV15 and TRBJ1-1, is DAMVIQNPRYQVTQFGKPVTLSCSQTLNHNVMYWYQQKSSQAPKLLFHYYDKDFNNEADTPDNFQSRRPNTSFCFLDIRSPGLGDTAMYLCATSTGFTEAFFGQGTRLTVV.

This chain links TRBV6-5 with TRBJ2-2; there is no DNA to check the TCRdb D call of TRBD1. The CDR3 has 18 residues. Germline CDR1 and CDR2: MNHEY and SVGAGI. CDR3 residues: CASSSEPGQEAVTGELFF.

The chain has TRBV4-3 and TRBJ2-6. The CDR3 is made up of 15 amino acids. The V gene's germline CDR1 is LGHNA and CDR2 YSLEER. The CDR3 loop reads CASSQRDSGANVLTF.

The rearrangement links TRBV11-1 to TRBJ2-7; the D call of TRBD2 rests on TCRdb alone, since no DNA is present to check it. Per germline, CDR1 SGHAT and CDR2 FQDESV (reference sequence). The CDR3 has 19 residues. CDR3 protein: CASAGSSLGHGSKGFEQYF.